This TCR beta chain was recovered during a study of blood T cell repertoires in COVID-19. Study-wide background: Acute and convalescent COVID-19 specimens originated in the United States, Italy and Spain.

V shed 5 bases, J shed 0 bases, and the junction held 3 bases outside the gene matches. The CDR3 sequence is 14 residues long. Germline V lookup: CDR1 LNHDA, CDR2 SQIVND (reference sequence). As originally analysed: The assay estimated nucleated cells by amplifying reference gene primers. The assay was immunoSEQ multiplex PCR, and TCRdb's table has in-frame clones only and misses some. That table gives V, J and clone size, and the DNA gave D and trimming. The sample has some 160,000 clones; 75% to 90% are singletons. Material for sequencing was peripheral blood. V gene TRBV19 combines with J gene TRBJ1-1; TRBD1 agrees at 7 bases. The source of this sequence is a woman aged 55-70 years with active COVID-19. Written as DNA, the CDR3 is TGTGCCAGTAGTCCTGACAGGGTGAACACTGAAGCTTTCTTT. This sequence encodes CASSPDRVNTEAFF.